These 21 T cell receptor beta chains originate from one sample sequenced in a study of memory CD4+ T cells and cytomegalovirus serostatus. The table came from immunoSEQ multiplex PCR; TCRdb's copy has only in-frame clones and leaves some out. The sample yields 50,000 to 60,000 clones, about 80% seen once. Single viable CD3+CD4+CD8-CD45RO+ cells were sorted as the memory CD4+ T cells. The material sequenced was memory CD4+ T cells from blood. These receptors originate from an adult in good health and CMV-seropositive.

The chain is built from TRBV19 and TRBJ1-4; D gene ambiguous. Germline values: CDR1 LNHDA, CDR2 SQIVND (reference sequence). This CDR3 comprises 14 residues. V dropped 3 bases and J dropped 5 bases, with 10 bases sitting between them. CDR3 DNA: TGTGCCAGTAGTATCGACGGGTTGAATGAAAAACTGTTTTTT. This sequence encodes CASSIDGLNEKLFF.

The rearrangement links TRBV5-4 to TRBJ2-5; the match to TRBD2 covers 7 bases. The CDR3 runs 13 residues. Germline-derived CDR1 and CDR2 are SGHNT and YYREEE (reference sequence). V shed 5 bases and J 4 bases; nucleotides not matched to a gene: 5. The CDR3 DNA reads TGTGCCAGCAGAGGGCGGGGGAGAGAGACCCAGTACTTC. It is translated as CASRGRGRETQYF.

The V and J genes are TRBV20-1 and TRBJ2-3; D remains ambiguous. From germline, CDR1 is DFQATT and CDR2 SNEGSKA (reference sequence). Trimming stripped 3 bases from V and 3 bases from J, with 1 base between. The CDR3 covers 10 residues. The chain's CDR3 is CSASTDTQYF. CDR3 DNA: TGCAGTGCTAGTACAGATACGCAGTATTTT.

The chain carries TRBV30 and TRBJ2-3, with a tentative D call TRBD2 (5 bases). Trimming stripped 4 bases from V and 4 bases from J, with 12 bases between. Germline CDR1 is GTSNPN and CDR2 is SVGIG (reference sequence). The length of the CDR3 is 13 residues. The CDR3 bases are TGTGCCTGGACATCCCGGCGGGCAGATACGCAGTATTTT. It translates to CAWTSRRADTQYF.

The chain recombines TRBV27 with TRBJ1-4, with 8 positions matching TRBD1. This CDR3 has 15 amino acids. V dropped 6 bases and J dropped 15; count of bases not matched to a gene: 18. From germline, CDR1 is MNHEY and CDR2 SMNVEV (reference sequence). CDR3 DNA sequence: TGTGCCAGCAGGGACCATACAGGGGGTTTTCCTTTTTTGTTTTTT. This translates into CASRDHTGGFPFLFF.

The rearrangement links TRBV21-1 to TRBJ2-1. TRBV21-1 is given as a pseudogene. The CDR3 consists of 15 residues. Here the CDR3 DNA reads TGTGCCAGCAGCGGGGATTCTTGCTCCTACAATGAGCAGTTCTTC. As protein: CASSGDSCSYNEQFF.

The gene calls are TRBV6-6 and TRBJ1-5; D unclear. The germline gives CDR1 MNHNY, CDR2 SVGAGI (reference sequence). This CDR3 has 14 amino acids. V was pared by 7 bases and J by 0 bases, with 10 bases between. CDR3 sequence: CASIPSHSNQPQHF. In nucleotides, the CDR3 is TGTGCCAGCATCCCGAGCCATAGCAATCAGCCCCAGCATTTT.

The V gene is TRBV5-8, the J gene TRBJ2-7, with 7 bases matching TRBD1. This CDR3 spans 16 amino acids. Losses at the gene ends were 4 bases for V and 4 bases for J; bases not matched to a gene: 14. The V gene's germline CDR1 is SGHTS and CDR2 YDEGEE. The CDR3 loop reads CASSGYTSGQTYEQYF. The CDR3 DNA follows: TGTGCCAGCAGCGGGTACACATCGGGACAGACATACGAGCAGTACTTC. Complete variable domain (other parts from reference TRBV5-8 and TRBJ2-7): EAGVTQSPTHLIKTRGQQATLRCSPISGHTSVYWYQQALGLGLQFLLWYDEGEERNRGNFPPRFSGRQFPNYSSELNVNALELEDSALYLCASSGYTSGQTYEQYFGPGTRLTVT.

The V and J genes are TRBV7-9 and TRBJ1-1, with 9 bases that match TRBD1. CDR1 is SEHNR, CDR2 FQNEAQ, per germline (reference sequence). J gave up 3 bases and V 7 bases, and 6 bases lay outside the gene matches. The CDR3 contains 14 residues. The DNA for the CDR3 is TGTGCCAGCACCAGGGACAGGGAGGACACTGAAGCTTTCTTT. It is translated as CASTRDREDTEAFF.

The rearrangement links TRBV18 to TRBJ2-5; 8 nucleotides match TRBD1. The V and J ends lost 4 bases and 2 bases, in that order; junction bases with no gene match: 6. The V gene's germline CDR1 is KGHSH and CDR2 LQKENI. The CDR3 is made up of 15 amino acids. DNA for the CDR3: TGTGCCAGCTCACAAGGGACAGGTCGGCAAGAGACCCAGTACTTC. Translating gives CASSQGTGRQETQYF. Full variable domain (rest looked up from reference TRBV18 and TRBJ2-5): NAGVMQNPRHLVRRRGQEARLRCSPMKGHSHVYWYRQLPEEGLKFMVYLQKENIIDESGMPKERFSAEFPKEGPSILRIQQVVRGDSAAYFCASSQGTGRQETQYFGPGTRLLVL.

This clone was seen a few times. The genes are TRBV9 and TRBJ2-7, with 9 bases identical to TRBD1. The CDR3 totals 15 residues. Per the germline V gene, CDR1 is SGDLS and CDR2 is YYNGEE. J was trimmed by 5 bases and V by 2 bases; bases with no gene match: 8. This CDR3 reads CASSVEGQGRNEQYF. CDR3 DNA sequence: TGTGCCAGCAGCGTGGAGGGACAGGGTAGGAACGAGCAGTACTTC.

The chain recombines TRBV5-1 with TRBJ2-1, with 7 bases matching TRBD2. Germline V gives CDR1 SGHRS, CDR2 YFSETQ. V gave up 6 bases and J gave up 8 bases; unmatched junction bases: 11. The CDR3 runs 14 residues. CDR3 sequence reads: CASTKGGSRDEQFF. CDR3 in DNA: TGCGCCAGCACCAAGGGAGGGAGTAGGGATGAGCAGTTCTTC. The full variable domain, rest sourced from reference TRBV5-1 and TRBJ2-1, is KAGVTQTPRYLIKTRGQQVTLSCSPISGHRSVSWYQQTPGQGLQFLFEYFSETQRNKGNFPGRFSGRQFSNSRSEMNVSTLELGDSALYLCASTKGGSRDEQFFGPGTRLTVL.

The chain couples TRBV25-1 to TRBJ2-5; TRBD1 is a possible D gene (5 bases). Germline V gene sequence: CDR1 MGHDK, CDR2 SYGVNS. CDR3 length equals 14 residues. V was pared by 2 bases and J by 3 bases, with 10 bases between. The CDR3 DNA reads as TGTGCCAGCAGTGAAGTTGGACACAAAGAGACCCAGTACTTC. Encoded protein: CASSEVGHKETQYF. Filled out from reference TRBV25-1 and TRBJ2-5, the complete variable domain reads EADIYQTPRYLVIGTGKKITLECSQTMGHDKMYWYQQDPGMELHLIHYSYGVNSTEKGDLSSESTVSRIRTEHFPLTLESARPSHTSQYLCASSEVGHKETQYFGPGTRLLVL.

This chain connects TRBV4-1 to TRBJ2-7; the D gene could be TRBD1 or TRBD2 (5 bases each). The CDR3 is made up of 18 amino acids. V gave up 2 bases and J gave up 4 bases, with 24 bases separating them. The V gene's germline CDR1 is MGHRA and CDR2 YSYEKL. CDR3 sequence: CASSQLGEGKDFGYEQYF. Here the CDR3 DNA reads TGCGCCAGCAGCCAACTTGGAGAGGGGAAAGATTTCGGGTACGAGCAGTACTTC.

This sequence joins TRBV15 and TRBJ2-6, with D possibly being TRBD1 or TRBD2 (6 bases each). The CDR3 covers 18 residues. Trimming cost V 1 base and J 0 bases, with 13 bases left between them. Germline CDR1 is LNHNV and CDR2 is YYDKDF (reference sequence). Written as DNA, the CDR3 is TGTGCCACCAGCAGAGGGGGGGCTGGGGCCTCTGGGGCCAACGTCCTGACTTTC. Protein: CATSRGGAGASGANVLTF.

The rearrangement uses TRBV23-1 and TRBJ1-1, with unresolved D. TRBV23-1 is flagged as an ORF with uncertain function. The CDR3 length is 9 residues. V lost 6 bases, J lost 7 bases, and 3 bases lay in between. CDR3 nucleotides: TGCGCCAGCAGGGATGAAGCTTTCTTT. This translates into CASRDEAFF.

This sequence joins TRBV7-2 and TRBJ2-5, with D unresolved. Germline loops: CDR1 SGHTA, CDR2 FQGNSA. This CDR3 is built from 12 residues. Trimming stripped 4 bases from V and 4 bases from J, with 7 bases between. The CDR3 DNA reads as TGTGCCAGCAGCTACAAGGCAGAGACCCAGTACTTC. Translated, it gives CASSYKAETQYF.

This clone was detected only once. CDR3 sequence: CASSLGSISTDTQYF. The CDR3 nucleotides read TGTGCCAGCAGCCTGGGGTCGATTAGCACAGATACGCAGTATTTT. The rearrangement uses TRBV7-2 and TRBJ2-3; no definite D call. The germline gives CDR1 SGHTA, CDR2 FQGNSA. The CDR3 consists of 15 residues. V dropped 5 bases and J dropped 0 bases, with 12 bases sitting between them.

The chain carries TRBV7-9 and TRBJ2-3; D uncertain. Trimming pared 1 base from V and 7 bases from J, leaving 9 bases between. In germline, CDR1 is SEHNR, CDR2 FQNEAQ (reference sequence). CDR3 length equals 13 residues. The CDR3 coding sequence is TGTGCCAGCAGCTTAGGCGTACAGTATACGCAGTATTTT. Its protein is CASSLGVQYTQYF.

The V and J genes are TRBV2 and TRBJ1-5, with TRBD1 as a possible D gene (5 bases). The CDR3 spans 12 residues. Germline CDR1 SNHLY, CDR2 FYNNEI. Between the trimmed V and J ends, which lost 8 bases and 3 bases, there was a span of 8 bases. The CDR3, as DNA: TGTGCCAGCCAGGGCGTCAATCAGCCCCAGCATTTT. Amino acid sequence: CASQGVNQPQHF.

The V and J genes are TRBV5-4 and TRBJ2-7; the match to TRBD2 covers 9 bases. The CDR3 consists of 16 residues. Germline CDR1 reads SGHNT; CDR2 reads YYREEE (reference sequence). V was pared by 0 bases and J by 2 bases, with 6 bases of the junction left unmatched. The chain's CDR3 is CASSLGGSGGTYEQYF. CDR3 nucleotide sequence: TGTGCCAGCAGCTTGGGGGGTAGCGGGGGAACCTACGAGCAGTACTTC.